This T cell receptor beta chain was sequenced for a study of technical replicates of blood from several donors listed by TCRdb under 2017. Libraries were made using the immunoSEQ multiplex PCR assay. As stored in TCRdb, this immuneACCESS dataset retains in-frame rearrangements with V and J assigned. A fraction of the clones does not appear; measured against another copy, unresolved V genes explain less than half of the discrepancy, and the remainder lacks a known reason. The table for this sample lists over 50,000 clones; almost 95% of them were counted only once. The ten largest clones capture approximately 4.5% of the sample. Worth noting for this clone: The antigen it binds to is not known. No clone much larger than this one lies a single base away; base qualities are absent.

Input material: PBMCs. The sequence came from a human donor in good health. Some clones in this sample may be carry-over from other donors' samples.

CDR3 reads: CASSQDSSGVNTEAFF. In nucleotide form, the sequence is TGTGCCAGCAGCCAAGATTCATCAGGCGTGAACACTGAAGCTTTCTTT. This chain joins TRBV4-2 to TRBJ1-1; the D segment cannot be called with confidence. The junction carries 11 bases between V and J, which are trimmed by 0 bases and 0 bases respectively. The CDR3 starts with the cysteine, ends with the phenylalanine, and has 16 residues. Only the CDR3 portion is preserved as DNA: 48 bases, with reading frame beginning at the first base. The germline V gene supplies CDR1 LGHNA and CDR2 YNFKEQ.